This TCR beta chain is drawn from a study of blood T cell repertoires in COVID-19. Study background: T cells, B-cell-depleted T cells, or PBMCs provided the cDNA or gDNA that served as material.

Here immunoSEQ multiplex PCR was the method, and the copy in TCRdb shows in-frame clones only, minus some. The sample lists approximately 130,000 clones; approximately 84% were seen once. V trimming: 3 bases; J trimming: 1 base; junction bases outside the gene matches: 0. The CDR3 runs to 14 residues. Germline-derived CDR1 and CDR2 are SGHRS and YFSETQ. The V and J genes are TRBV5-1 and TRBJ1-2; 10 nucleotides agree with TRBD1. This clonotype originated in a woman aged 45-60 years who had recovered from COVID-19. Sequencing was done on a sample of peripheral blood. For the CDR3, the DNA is TGCGCCAGCAGCTGGGACAGGGGTAACTATGGCTACACCTTC. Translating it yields CASSWDRGNYGYTF.